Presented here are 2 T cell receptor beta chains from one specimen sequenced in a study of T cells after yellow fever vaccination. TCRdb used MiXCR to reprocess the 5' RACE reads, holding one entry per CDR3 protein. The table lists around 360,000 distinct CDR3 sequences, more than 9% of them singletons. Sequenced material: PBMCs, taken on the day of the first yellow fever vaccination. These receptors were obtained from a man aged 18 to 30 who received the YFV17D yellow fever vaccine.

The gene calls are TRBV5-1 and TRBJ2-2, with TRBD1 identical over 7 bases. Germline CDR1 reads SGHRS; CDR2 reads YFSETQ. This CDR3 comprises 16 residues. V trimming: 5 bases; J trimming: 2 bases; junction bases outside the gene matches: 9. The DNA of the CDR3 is TGCGCCAGCAGGCGGCCGGGACAGAGTAACACCGGGGAGCTGTTTTTT. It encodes CASRRPGQSNTGELFF.

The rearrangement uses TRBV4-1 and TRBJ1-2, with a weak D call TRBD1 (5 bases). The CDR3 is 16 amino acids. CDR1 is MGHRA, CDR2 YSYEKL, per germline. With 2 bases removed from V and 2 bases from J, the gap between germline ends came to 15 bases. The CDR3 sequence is CASSQSRQILNYGYTF. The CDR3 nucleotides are TGCGCCAGCAGCCAATCTCGACAGATTTTAAACTATGGCTACACCTTC.